This TCR beta chain was sequenced in a study of Ad26.COV2.S vaccination and SARS-CoV-2 variants (dated by TCRdb to 2020 to 2022). Describing the broader study: Donors in the vaccine arm were drawn from COV1001, a multicentre, randomized, double-blind, placebo-controlled phase I-IIa trial testing Ad26.COV2.S in healthy adults. Trial participants were randomized into five groups of five, in which low-dose or high-dose Ad26.COV2.S was given once or twice, or placebo was given on both occasions. TCRbeta repertoire sequencing was used to assess the specificity and breadth of SARS-CoV-2-reactive T cell receptors after Ad26.COV2.S vaccination. Dosing of Ad26.COV2.S was intramuscular, at either 5x10^10 or 1x10^11 viral particles, delivered as one shot or as two shots spaced 56 days apart. A total of roughly 32 samples were included in the TCR-sequenced set, comprising around 20 Ad26.COV2.S vaccine recipients, 5 placebo recipients and 8 SARS-CoV-2 convalescent individuals. Blinding of investigators to trial group allocation was maintained during experiments and outcome assessment.

The treatment or condition label, read with the paper, signifies: some 19 received Ad26.COV2.S at low or high dose, single or two shots; five or six received placebo; per-sample allocation not given. Repertoires of vaccine and placebo recipients were sequenced from samples collected on day 63 after the first injection. Between 29 July and 7 August 2020, Cohort 1b enrolled fewer than 30 adults aged 18-55 years at one site in Boston, USA. Ad26.COV2.S consisted of a replication-incompetent adenovirus type 26 vector by which a prefusion-stabilized SARS-CoV-2 spike protein from the original Wuhan strain was expressed. For this clone: No cognate antigen has been identified for it. Base qualities are not recorded, but no much larger clone differs from it by a single base.

The immunoSEQ Assay was the method used to sequence TCRbeta CDR3 regions. After extraction, genomic DNA underwent amplification by bias-controlled multiplex PCR, followed by high-throughput sequencing. On the study's bioinformatics: To quantify the absolute abundance of every unique TCRbeta CDR3 region, sequences were collapsed and filtered. T cell fraction was estimated by normalizing TCRbeta template counts to usable DNA, with usable DNA measured through amplification of reference genes found in all nucleated cells. Repertoire TCRs were annotated as SARS-CoV-2-specific by exact matching of V gene, CDR3 amino acid sequence and J gene to a known reactive TCR set. The reference SARS-CoV-2 TCR set came from MIRA and was filtered for enrichment in COVID-19-positive ImmuneCODE repertoires, removing public or cross-reactive TCRs. Using the MIRA antigens, annotated TCRs were further analysed by specific ORF or by position within an ORF. Breadth was defined as annotated unique rearrangements over total unique productive rearrangements; depth was the summed frequency of those rearrangements. Two-sided Wilcoxon rank-sum tests were applied when comparing TCR breadth between groups. TCRdb obtained this table from immuneACCESS and retained in-frame rearrangements with V and J assigned. These tables miss some clones; where compared with another copy, unresolved V genes account for less than half of the shortfall, and the remainder is unexplained. V, J and clone size are those of that table, while D and trimming were read from the DNA. In all, the sample holds approximately 300,000 clones, and approximately 86% of those were seen once. More than 1.5% of the sample lies in the top ten.

Broad study findings and their caveats: Substantial breadth of spike-specific CD8+ and CD4+ T cell responses was reported after vaccination. Higher spike-specific TCR breadth was observed in Ad26.COV2.S recipients than in placebo recipients (P = 0.0014). The study was not powered for comparison of responses between vaccine doses or regimens. Non-spike TCR breadth was comparable between vaccine and placebo recipients, consistent with the vaccine containing only spike. It was noted by the authors that total T cell responses may have been underestimated by the TCR breadth and depth analyses.

As encoded in the germline V gene (reference sequence), CDR1 is LGHDT while CDR2 is YNNKEL. Trimming removed 2 bases from V and 5 bases from J; the gene matches leave 8 bases unexplained. Reading from cysteine to phenylalanine, the CDR3 counts 15 amino acids. CDR3 DNA is the only sequence kept; it has 45 bases, read in frame from the first base. The origin of this receptor is a person between 18 and 65 years old who received the Ad26.COV2.S COVID-19 vaccine or a placebo. The sequence joins TRBV3-1 (or the pseudogene TRBV3-2) to TRBJ2-7; the junction holds 8 bases that match TRBD2. The input for sequencing was peripheral blood, taken in a trial of Ad26.COV2.S vaccine versus placebo. The nucleotides are TGTGCCAGCAGCCAACTGGGACTAGGCCCACACGAGCAGTACTTC. Translated, this gives CASSQLGLGPHEQYF.